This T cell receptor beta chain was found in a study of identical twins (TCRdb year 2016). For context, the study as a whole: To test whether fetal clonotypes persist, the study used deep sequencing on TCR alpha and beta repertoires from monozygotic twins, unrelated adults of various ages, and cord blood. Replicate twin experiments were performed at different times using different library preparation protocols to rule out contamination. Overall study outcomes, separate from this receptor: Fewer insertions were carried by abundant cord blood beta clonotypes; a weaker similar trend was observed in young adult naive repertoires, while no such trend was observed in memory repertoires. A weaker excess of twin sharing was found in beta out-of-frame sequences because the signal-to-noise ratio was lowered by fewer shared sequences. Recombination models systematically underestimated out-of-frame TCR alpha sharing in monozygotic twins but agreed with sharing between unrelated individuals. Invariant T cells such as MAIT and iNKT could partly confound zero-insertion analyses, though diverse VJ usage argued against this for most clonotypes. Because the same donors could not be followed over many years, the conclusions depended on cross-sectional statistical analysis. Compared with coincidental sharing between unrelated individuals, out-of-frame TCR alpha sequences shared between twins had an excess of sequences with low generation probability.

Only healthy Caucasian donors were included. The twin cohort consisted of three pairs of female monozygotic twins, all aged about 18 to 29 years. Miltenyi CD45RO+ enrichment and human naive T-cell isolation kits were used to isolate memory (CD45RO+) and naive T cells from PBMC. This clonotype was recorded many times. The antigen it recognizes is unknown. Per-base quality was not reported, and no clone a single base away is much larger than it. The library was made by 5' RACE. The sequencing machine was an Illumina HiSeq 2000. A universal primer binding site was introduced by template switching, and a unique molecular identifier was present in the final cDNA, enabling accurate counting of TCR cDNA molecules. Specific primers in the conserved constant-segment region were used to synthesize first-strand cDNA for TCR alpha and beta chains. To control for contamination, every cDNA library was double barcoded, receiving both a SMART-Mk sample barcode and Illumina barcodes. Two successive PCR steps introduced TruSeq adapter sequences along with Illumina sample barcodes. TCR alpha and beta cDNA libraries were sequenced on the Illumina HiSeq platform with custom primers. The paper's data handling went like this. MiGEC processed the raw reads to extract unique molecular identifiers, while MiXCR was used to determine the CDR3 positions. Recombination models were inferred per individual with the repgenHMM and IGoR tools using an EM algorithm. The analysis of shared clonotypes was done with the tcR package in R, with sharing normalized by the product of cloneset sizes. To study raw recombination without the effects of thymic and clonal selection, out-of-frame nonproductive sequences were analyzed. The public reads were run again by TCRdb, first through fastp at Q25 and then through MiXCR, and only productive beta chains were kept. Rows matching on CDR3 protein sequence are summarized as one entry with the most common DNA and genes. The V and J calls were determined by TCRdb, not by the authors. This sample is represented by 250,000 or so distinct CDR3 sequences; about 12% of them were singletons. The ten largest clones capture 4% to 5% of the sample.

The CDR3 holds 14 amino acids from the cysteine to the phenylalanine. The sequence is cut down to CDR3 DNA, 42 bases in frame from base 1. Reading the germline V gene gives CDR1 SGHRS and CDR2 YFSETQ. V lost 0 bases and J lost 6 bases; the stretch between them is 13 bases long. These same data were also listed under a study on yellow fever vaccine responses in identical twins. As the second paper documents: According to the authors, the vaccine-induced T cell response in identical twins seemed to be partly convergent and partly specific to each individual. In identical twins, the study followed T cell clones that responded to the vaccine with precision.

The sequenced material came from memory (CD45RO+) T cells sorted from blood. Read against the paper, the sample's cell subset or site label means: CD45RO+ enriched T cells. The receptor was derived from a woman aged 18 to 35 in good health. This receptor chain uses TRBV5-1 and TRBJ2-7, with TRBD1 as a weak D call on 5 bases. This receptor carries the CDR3 CASSLEKGHGEQYF. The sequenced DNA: TGCGCCAGCAGCTTGGAAAAGGGGCACGGCGAGCAGTACTTC.